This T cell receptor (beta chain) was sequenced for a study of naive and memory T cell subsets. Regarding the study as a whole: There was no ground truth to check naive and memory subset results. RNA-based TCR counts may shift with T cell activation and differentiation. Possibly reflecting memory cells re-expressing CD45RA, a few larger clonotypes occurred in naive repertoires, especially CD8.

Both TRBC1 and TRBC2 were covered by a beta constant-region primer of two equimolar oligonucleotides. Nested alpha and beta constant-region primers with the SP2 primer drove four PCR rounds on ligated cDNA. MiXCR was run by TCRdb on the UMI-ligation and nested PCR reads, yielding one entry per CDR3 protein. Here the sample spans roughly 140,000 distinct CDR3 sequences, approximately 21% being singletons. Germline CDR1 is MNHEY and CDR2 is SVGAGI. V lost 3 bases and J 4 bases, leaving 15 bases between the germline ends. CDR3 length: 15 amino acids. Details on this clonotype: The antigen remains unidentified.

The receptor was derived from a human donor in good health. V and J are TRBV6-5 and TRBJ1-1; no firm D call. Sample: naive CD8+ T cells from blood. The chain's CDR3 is CASSYTRGRGTEAFF. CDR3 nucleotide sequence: TGTGCCAGCAGTTATACACGCGGACGGGGCACTGAAGCTTTCTTT.